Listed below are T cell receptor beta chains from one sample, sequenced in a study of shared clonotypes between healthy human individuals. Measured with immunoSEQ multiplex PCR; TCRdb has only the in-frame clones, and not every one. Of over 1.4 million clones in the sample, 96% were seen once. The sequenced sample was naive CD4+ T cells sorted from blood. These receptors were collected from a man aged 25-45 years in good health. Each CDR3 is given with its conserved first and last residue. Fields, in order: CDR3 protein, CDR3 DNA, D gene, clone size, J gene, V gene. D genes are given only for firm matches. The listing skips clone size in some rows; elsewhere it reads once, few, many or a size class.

CDR3aa: CASSPGDYGYTF
CDR3nt: TGTGCCAGCAGCCCGGGGGATTATGGCTACACCTTC
d_gene: -
abundance: once
j_gene: TRBJ1-2
v_gene: TRBV5-6

CDR3aa: CASSYVGGNTNEKLFF
CDR3nt: TGTGCCAGCAGCTATGTTGGAGGGAACACTAATGAAAAACTGTTTTTT
d_gene: -
abundance: -
j_gene: TRBJ1-4
v_gene: TRBV14

CDR3aa: CAATTSGSLGGNEQFF
CDR3nt: TGTGCCGCGACGACTAGCGGGAGCCTGGGTGGCAATGAGCAGTTCTTC
d_gene: TRBD2
abundance: -
j_gene: TRBJ2-1
v_gene: TRBV10-3

CDR3aa: CASTGQGAYEQYF
CDR3nt: TGTGCCAGCACTGGACAGGGGGCCTACGAGCAGTACTTC
d_gene: TRBD1
abundance: once
j_gene: TRBJ2-7
v_gene: TRBV2

CDR3aa: CASSDSNYGYTF
CDR3nt: TGTGCCAGCTCAGATTCCAACTATGGCTACACCTTC
d_gene: -
abundance: -
j_gene: TRBJ1-2
v_gene: TRBV2

CDR3aa: CASSQLAGVKQFF
CDR3nt: TGTGCCAGCAGCCAGCTAGCGGGAGTCAAGCAGTTCTTC
d_gene: TRBD2
abundance: -
j_gene: TRBJ2-1
v_gene: TRBV11-2

CDR3aa: CASSPGLADNTGELFF
CDR3nt: TGCGCCAGCAGCCCCGGACTAGCGGATAACACCGGGGAGCTGTTTTTT
d_gene: TRBD2
abundance: -
j_gene: TRBJ2-2
v_gene: TRBV5-1

CDR3aa: CASSSTSLNQETQYF
CDR3nt: TGTGCCAGCAGTTCGACTAGCCTGAATCAAGAGACCCAGTACTTC
d_gene: TRBD2
abundance: -
j_gene: TRBJ2-5
v_gene: TRBV9

CDR3aa: CAIPVSPLYEQYF
CDR3nt: TGTGCCATCCCCGTCAGCCCCCTCTACGAGCAGTACTTC
d_gene: -
abundance: -
j_gene: TRBJ2-7
v_gene: TRBV10-3

CDR3aa: CASSPLNRGANYGYTF
CDR3nt: TGTGCCAGCAGCCCGCTAAATCGAGGAGCTAACTATGGCTACACCTTC
d_gene: -
abundance: few
j_gene: TRBJ1-2
v_gene: TRBV27

CDR3aa: CASSELGRGADTQYF
CDR3nt: TGTGCCAGCAGTGAATTGGGCAGGGGGGCAGATACGCAGTATTTT
d_gene: -
abundance: -
j_gene: TRBJ2-3
v_gene: TRBV6-1

CDR3aa: CASSWGRDGQDQETQYF
CDR3nt: TGTGCCAGCAGCTGGGGGAGGGACGGCCAGGACCAAGAGACCCAGTACTTC
d_gene: TRBD2
abundance: -
j_gene: TRBJ2-5
v_gene: TRBV11-2

CDR3aa: CASSLAGETQYF
CDR3nt: TGTGCCAGCAGCTTAGCGGGAGAGACCCAGTACTTC
d_gene: -
abundance: -
j_gene: TRBJ2-5
v_gene: TRBV7-6

CDR3aa: CASSLGLAGVRTGELFF
CDR3nt: TGTGCCAGCAGCTTAGGTCTAGCGGGAGTACGGACCGGGGAGCTGTTTTTT
d_gene: TRBD2
abundance: -
j_gene: TRBJ2-2
v_gene: TRBV7-9

CDR3aa: CSVEVSGRTPYEQYF
CDR3nt: TGCAGCGTTGAAGTGAGCGGGAGAACCCCCTACGAGCAGTACTTC
d_gene: TRBD2
abundance: -
j_gene: TRBJ2-7
v_gene: TRBV29-1

CDR3aa: CASSLTAAGGETQYF
CDR3nt: TGTGCCAGCAGCTTAACCGCGGCGGGAGGAGAGACCCAGTACTTC
d_gene: TRBD2
abundance: -
j_gene: TRBJ2-5
v_gene: TRBV7-3

CDR3aa: CASSPDHANTGELFF
CDR3nt: TGTGCCAGCAGCCCGGATCATGCGAACACCGGGGAGCTGTTTTTT
d_gene: -
abundance: once
j_gene: TRBJ2-2
v_gene: TRBV5-4

CDR3aa: CASGEKNTGELFF
CDR3nt: TGTGCCAGTGGGGAAAAGAACACCGGGGAGCTGTTTTTT
d_gene: -
abundance: few
j_gene: TRBJ2-2
v_gene: TRBV19

CDR3aa: CASTRDSLNTGELFF
CDR3nt: TGTGCCAGCACGCGGGACTCGCTAAACACCGGGGAGCTGTTTTTT
d_gene: -
abundance: -
j_gene: TRBJ2-2
v_gene: TRBV5-4

CDR3aa: CASSLGGVKSYEQYF
CDR3nt: TGTGCCAGCAGTTTAGGGGGAGTTAAGTCCTACGAGCAGTACTTC
d_gene: -
abundance: -
j_gene: TRBJ2-7
v_gene: TRBV28

CDR3aa: CASSPIGAETQYF
CDR3nt: TGTGCCAGCTCACCGATAGGGGCGGAGACCCAGTACTTC
d_gene: -
abundance: -
j_gene: TRBJ2-5
v_gene: TRBV18

CDR3aa: CASSSGTGVRTDTQYF
CDR3nt: TGCGCCAGCAGTTCCGGGACAGGGGTTAGGACAGATACGCAGTATTTT
d_gene: TRBD1
abundance: -
j_gene: TRBJ2-3
v_gene: TRBV5-1

CDR3aa: CASSQGSIGSYEQYF
CDR3nt: TGCGCCAGCAGCCAAGGGTCGATAGGGTCCTACGAGCAGTACTTC
d_gene: -
abundance: -
j_gene: TRBJ2-7
v_gene: TRBV4-3

CDR3aa: CASSLNLLAYEKLFF
CDR3nt: TGTGCCAGCAGTTTAAACCTTCTTGCGTATGAAAAACTGTTTTTT
d_gene: -
abundance: -
j_gene: TRBJ1-4
v_gene: TRBV28

CDR3aa: CASSLQGSSYNEQFF
CDR3nt: TGCGCCAGCAGCTTGCAGGGGAGCTCCTACAATGAGCAGTTCTTC
d_gene: -
abundance: -
j_gene: TRBJ2-1
v_gene: TRBV5-1

CDR3aa: CASSEEPRPSYEQYF
CDR3nt: TGTGCCAGCAGTGAAGAGCCCCGGCCCAGCTACGAGCAGTACTTC
d_gene: -
abundance: -
j_gene: TRBJ2-7
v_gene: TRBV2

CDR3aa: CASSTRQGGNQYF
CDR3nt: TGTGCCAGCAGCACCCGACAGGGCGGGAACCAGTACTTC
d_gene: -
abundance: -
j_gene: TRBJ2-7
v_gene: TRBV7-9

CDR3aa: CASHPGQGATNEKLFF
CDR3nt: TGTGCCAGCCACCCGGGACAGGGGGCAACTAATGAAAAACTGTTTTTT
d_gene: TRBD1
abundance: -
j_gene: TRBJ1-4
v_gene: TRBV2

CDR3aa: CASKGLVGEQYF
CDR3nt: TGTGCCAGCAAGGGTCTAGTTGGAGAGCAGTACTTC
d_gene: -
abundance: -
j_gene: TRBJ2-7
v_gene: TRBV28

CDR3aa: CASSSWTAEQYF
CDR3nt: TGTGCCAGCAGCTCTTGGACAGCGGAGCAGTACTTC
d_gene: -
abundance: -
j_gene: TRBJ2-7
v_gene: TRBV11-3

CDR3aa: CASAPGTGSVQPQHF
CDR3nt: TGTGCCAGCGCCCCGGGGACAGGGAGTGTTCAGCCCCAGCATTTT
d_gene: TRBD1
abundance: -
j_gene: TRBJ1-5
v_gene: TRBV10-3

CDR3aa: CASSTRGAAPNQPQHF
CDR3nt: TGTGCCAGCAGTACGAGGGGGGCGGCTCCCAATCAGCCCCAGCATTTT
d_gene: -
abundance: once
j_gene: TRBJ1-5
v_gene: TRBV7-8

CDR3aa: CASQTGSRETQYF
CDR3nt: TGTGCCAGCCAGACAGGGTCAAGAGAGACCCAGTACTTC
d_gene: TRBD1
abundance: -
j_gene: TRBJ2-5
v_gene: TRBV2

CDR3aa: CASSQYTQPYSYEQYF
CDR3nt: TGCGCCAGCAGCCAATACACTCAGCCCTACTCCTACGAGCAGTACTTC
d_gene: -
abundance: -
j_gene: TRBJ2-7
v_gene: TRBV4-1

CDR3aa: CASSPRTGSSQETQYF
CDR3nt: TGTGCCAGCTCACCACGGACAGGGTCTAGCCAAGAGACCCAGTACTTC
d_gene: TRBD1
abundance: -
j_gene: TRBJ2-5
v_gene: TRBV18

CDR3aa: CASSDNPGLLAGGNSYEQYF
CDR3nt: TGTGCCAGCAGTGACAACCCTGGCCTATTAGCGGGAGGGAACTCCTACGAGCAGTACTTC
d_gene: TRBD2
abundance: -
j_gene: TRBJ2-7
v_gene: TRBV6-4